The clone carrying this T cell receptor (beta chain) was observed a handful of times. Each subset's genomic DNA was shared equally among a number of immunoSEQ plates. TCRdb keeps only in-frame clones here, not all; method: immunoSEQ multiplex PCR. Of about 980,000 clones in the sample, around three quarters were seen once. Partitioning of CD4+ cells yielded a CD45RA+ naive subset and a CD45RA-negative memory subset. This record comes from a study of shared clonotypes between healthy human individuals. The CDR3 length is 15 residues. CDR1 is SGHTA and CDR2 is FQGNSA in the germline V gene. Trimming stripped 5 bases from V and 1 base from J, with 13 bases between.

The sequence was obtained from a man between 18 and 35 years old in good health. The sequencing input was memory CD4+ T cells sorted from blood. Subset noted: CD45RA-negative fraction. The V call is TRBV7-2, the J call TRBJ2-3, with D perhaps TRBD2 (5 bases). The chain's CDR3 is CASSTRLPRTDTQYF. In nucleotides, the CDR3 is TGTGCCAGCAGCACACGACTACCCCGCACAGATACGCAGTATTTT. Looking up the rest from reference TRBV7-2 and TRBJ2-3 gives the full variable domain: GAGVSQSPSNKVTEKGKDVELRCDPISGHTALYWYRQSLGQGLEFLIYFQGNSAPDKSGLPSDRFSAERTGGSVSTLTIQRTQQEDSAVYLCASSTRLPRTDTQYFGPGTRLTVL.